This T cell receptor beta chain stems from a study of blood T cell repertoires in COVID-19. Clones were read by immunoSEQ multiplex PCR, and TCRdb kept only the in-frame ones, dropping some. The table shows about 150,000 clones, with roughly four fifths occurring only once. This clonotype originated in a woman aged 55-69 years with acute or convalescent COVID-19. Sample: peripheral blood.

The CDR3 DNA follows: TGTGCCAGCAGTGACAACAGGGGAGTAGGCCAGCCCCAGCATTTT. Translated: CASSDNRGVGQPQHF. The V gene is TRBV6-1, the J gene TRBJ1-5; 7 bases align to TRBD1. The junction had 9 bases not matched to a gene; V was cut back by 3 bases and J by 7 bases. The germline gives CDR1 MNHNS, CDR2 SASEGT. The CDR3 has 15 residues.